This T cell receptor (beta chain) was retrieved from a study of T-cell memory formation after mild COVID-19 (dated by TCRdb to the early 2020s). A note on the overall study: TCR sequence clusters from the two donors were largely donor specific. Two young, previously healthy adult volunteers made up the cohort, one male and one female. In two donors, T-cell clones that expanded and contracted after mild COVID-19 were tracked by sequencing TCRalpha and TCRbeta repertoires over time.

Ficoll-Paque density gradient centrifugation was used to isolate PBMCs. Regarding this clonotype: Its target antigen remains unknown. No per-base quality is available; no much larger clone lies one base away.

General study outcomes and caveats: Only two mild cases were covered by the study, and larger cohorts that include severe cases with pre-infection samples were considered necessary. Whether the second-wave clones peaking on day 37 were SARS-CoV-2 specific was not confirmed. Some responding clones were detected in pre-infection memory, which suggested that pre-existing cross-reactive memory T cells had joined the SARS-CoV-2 response. Contracting CD4+ clones were located mainly in the CM and EM memory subsets, whereas CD8+ clones were found to be enriched in EMRA. From day 15 to 85, contracting clones showed balanced CD4/CD8 phenotypes, whereas a second wave of clones that expanded from day 15 to 37 leaned towards CD4+.

The listed sequencing device is Illumina NovaSeq 6000. TCRalpha and TCRbeta cDNA libraries were built by 5'RACE with constant-segment primers, adding sample barcodes and unique molecular identifiers. Trizol reagent was used to extract RNA from every sample. Library amplification was performed in two PCR steps, and a second sample barcode and Illumina TruSeq adapters were introduced in the second step. Libraries were sequenced on an Illumina NovaSeq with 2 x 150 bp paired-end reads. For the original study's pipeline: Reads were demultiplexed and collapsed into UMI-guided consensus sequences with migec v1.2.7. With mixcr v2.1.11, UMI consensuses were aligned to TRA and TRB V and J templates and assembled into clonotypes. A clonotype was counted as expanded or contracted only when both edgeR and NoisET called the clonotype significant, with the noise models trained on biological replicates. For edgeR calls, a false discovery rate-adjusted p below 0.01 and a log2 fold-change threshold of 1 were applied. As an exploratory analysis of dynamics, max-normalized trajectories of the 1000 most abundant clonotypes were examined by PCA with hierarchical clustering. Separately sequenced CD4+ and CD8+ repertoires were used to assign the CD4 or CD8 phenotype of responding clones. TCRdb redid the processing of the public reads, applying fastp at Q25 and MiXCR, and retained in-frame beta chains. Merged by CDR3 protein, the rows form single entries marked with the most common genes and DNA. It is TCRdb's table, rather than the study itself, that gives the V and J calls and clone size. In this sample the table shows a few hundred thousand distinct CDR3 sequences, about 16% of which occur a single time. Of the sample, 22% falls within the top ten clones.

The CDR3 starts with the cysteine, ends with the phenylalanine, and has 14 residues. Only the CDR3 part of the read is kept: 42 bases, read in frame from the first base. Unmatched junction bases come to 5, with V trimmed by 5 bases and J by 3 bases. According to the germline V gene (reference sequence), CDR1 reads SGHAT and CDR2 reads FQDESV. The chain joins TRBV11-1 to TRBJ1-1, and 8 bases in between align with TRBD1. Sample: PBMCs or a T cell subset sorted from them (not recorded which). The clonotype originates from a man younger than 35 who had mild COVID-19 (a few samples of this study predate the infection). The sample titles of this study are shuffled in the database, so cell type and time point are left out; the donor was told from shared clones. For the CDR3, the sequence is CASSQDRAHTEAFF. The DNA reads as follows: TGTGCCAGCAGCCAGGACAGGGCCCACACTGAAGCTTTCTTT.